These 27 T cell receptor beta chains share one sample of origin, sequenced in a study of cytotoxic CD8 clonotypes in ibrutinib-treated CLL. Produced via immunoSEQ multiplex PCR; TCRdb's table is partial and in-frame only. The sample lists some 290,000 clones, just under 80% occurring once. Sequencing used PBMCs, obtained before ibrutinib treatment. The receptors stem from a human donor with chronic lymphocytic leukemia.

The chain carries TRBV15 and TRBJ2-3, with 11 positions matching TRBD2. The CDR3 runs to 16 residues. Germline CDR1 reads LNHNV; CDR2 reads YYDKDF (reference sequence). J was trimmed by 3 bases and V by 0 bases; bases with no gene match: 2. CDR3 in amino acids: CATSRDLAGGTDTQYF. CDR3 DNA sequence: TGTGCCACCAGCAGAGATCTAGCGGGAGGAACAGATACGCAGTATTTT.

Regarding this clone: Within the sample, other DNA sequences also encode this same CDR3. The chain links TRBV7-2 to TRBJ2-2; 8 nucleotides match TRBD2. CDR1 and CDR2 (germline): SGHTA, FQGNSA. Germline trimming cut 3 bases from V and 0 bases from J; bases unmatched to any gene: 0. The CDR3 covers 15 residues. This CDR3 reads CASSFSGTNTGELFF. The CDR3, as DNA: TGTGCCAGCAGCTTTAGCGGGACGAACACCGGGGAGCTGTTTTTT. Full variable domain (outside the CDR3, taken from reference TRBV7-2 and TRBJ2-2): GAGVSQSPSNKVTEKGKDVELRCDPISGHTALYWYRQSLGQGLEFLIYFQGNSAPDKSGLPSDRFSAERTGGSVSTLTIQRTQQEDSAVYLCASSFSGTNTGELFFGEGSRLTVL.

The CDR3 is CASSPISGVHSYEQYF. The CDR3 DNA follows: TGTGCCAGCAGTCCTATTTCCGGGGTCCATAGCTACGAGCAGTACTTC. The chain employs TRBV27 and TRBJ2-7; weak D call: TRBD2 (5 bases). Per the germline V gene, CDR1 is MNHEY and CDR2 is SMNVEV (reference sequence). The V end was cut by 5 bases, the J end by 3 bases, with 20 bases between. The CDR3 covers 16 residues.

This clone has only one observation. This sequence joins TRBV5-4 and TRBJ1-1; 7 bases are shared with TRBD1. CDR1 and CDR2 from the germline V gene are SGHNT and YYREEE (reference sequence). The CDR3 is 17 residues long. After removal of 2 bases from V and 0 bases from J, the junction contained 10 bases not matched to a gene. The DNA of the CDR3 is TGTGCCAGCAGCTTTTCACAGGGGCCCTACCTGAACACTGAAGCTTTCTTT. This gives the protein CASSFSQGPYLNTEAFF.

The CDR3 protein is CASSSGPFLAGGSYEQYF. CDR3 nucleotide sequence: TGTGCCAGCAGCTCAGGCCCTTTCCTAGCGGGGGGTTCCTACGAGCAGTACTTC. This chain connects TRBV9 to TRBJ2-7; TRBD2 aligns across 11 bases. The germline V gene has CDR1 SGDLS and CDR2 YYNGEE. The ends lost 4 bases at V and 1 base at J; junction bases unmatched: 13. The CDR3 runs 18 residues. The full variable domain, with the rest looked up from reference TRBV9 and TRBJ2-7, is DSGVTQTPKHLITATGQRVTLRCSPRSGDLSVYWYQQSLDQGLQFLIQYYNGEERAKGNILERFSAQQFPDLHSELNLSSLELGDSALYFCASSSGPFLAGGSYEQYFGPGTRLTVT.

The CDR3 spells CASSFIPATNEKLFF. The CDR3, as DNA: TGTGCCAGCAGTTTCATCCCTGCAACTAATGAAAAACTGTTTTTT. The V call is TRBV28, the J call TRBJ1-4, with D unclear. Trimming took 3 bases from V and 0 from J, leaving 8 bases between them. The CDR3 extends over 15 amino acids. Per the germline V gene, CDR1 is MDHEN and CDR2 is SYDVKM.

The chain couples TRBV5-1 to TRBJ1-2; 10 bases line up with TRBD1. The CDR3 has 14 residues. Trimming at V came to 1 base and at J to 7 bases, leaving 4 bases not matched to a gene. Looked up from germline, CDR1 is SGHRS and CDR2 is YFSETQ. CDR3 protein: CASSLLGQGSGYTF. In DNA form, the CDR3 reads TGCGCCAGCAGCTTGTTGGGACAGGGGTCTGGCTACACCTTC.

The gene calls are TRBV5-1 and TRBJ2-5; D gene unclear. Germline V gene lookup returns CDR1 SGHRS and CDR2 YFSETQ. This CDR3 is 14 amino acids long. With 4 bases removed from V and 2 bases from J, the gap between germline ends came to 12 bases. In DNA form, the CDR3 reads TGCGCCAGCAGCCCTTTAGCCAATCAAGAGACCCAGTACTTC. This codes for CASSPLANQETQYF.

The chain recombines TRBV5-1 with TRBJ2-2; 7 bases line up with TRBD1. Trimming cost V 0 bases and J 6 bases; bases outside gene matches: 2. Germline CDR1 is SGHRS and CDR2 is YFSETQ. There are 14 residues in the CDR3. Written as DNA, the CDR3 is TGCGCCAGCAGCTTGGACAGGGGTTCCGGGGAGCTGTTTTTT. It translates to CASSLDRGSGELFF.

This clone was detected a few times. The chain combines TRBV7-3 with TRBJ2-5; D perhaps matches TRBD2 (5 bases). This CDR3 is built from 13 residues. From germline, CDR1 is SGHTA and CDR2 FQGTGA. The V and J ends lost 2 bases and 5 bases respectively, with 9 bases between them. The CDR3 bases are TGTGCCAGCAGCTTACTAGCCCAGGAGACCCAGTACTTC. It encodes CASSLLAQETQYF. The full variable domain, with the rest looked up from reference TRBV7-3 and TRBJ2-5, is GAGVSQTPSNKVTEKGKYVELRCDPISGHTALYWYRQSLGQGPEFLIYFQGTGAADDSGLPNDRFFAVRPEGSVSTLKIQRTERGDSAVYLCASSLLAQETQYFGPGTRLLVL.

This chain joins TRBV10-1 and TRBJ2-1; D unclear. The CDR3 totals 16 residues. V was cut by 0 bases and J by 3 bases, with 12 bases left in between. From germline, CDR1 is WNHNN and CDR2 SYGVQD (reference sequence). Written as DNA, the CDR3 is TGCGCCAGCAGTGAGTCGGGCCGCGGTCGCTACAATGAGCAGTTCTTC. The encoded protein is CASSESGRGRYNEQFF.

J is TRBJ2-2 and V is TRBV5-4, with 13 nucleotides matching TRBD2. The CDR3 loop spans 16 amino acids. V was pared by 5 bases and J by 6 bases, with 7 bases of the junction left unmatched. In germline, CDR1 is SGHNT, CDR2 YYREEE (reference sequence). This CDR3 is CASRATSGRASGELFF. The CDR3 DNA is TGTGCCAGCAGGGCCACTAGCGGGAGGGCCTCCGGGGAGCTGTTTTTT.

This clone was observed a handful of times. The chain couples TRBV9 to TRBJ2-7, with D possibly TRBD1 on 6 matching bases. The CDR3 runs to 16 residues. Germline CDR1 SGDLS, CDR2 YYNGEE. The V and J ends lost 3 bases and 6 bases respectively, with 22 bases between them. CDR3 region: CASSEHTGTNDAEQYF. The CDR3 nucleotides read TGTGCCAGCAGCGAACATACCGGGACAAATGATGCCGAGCAGTACTTC.

The CDR3 nucleotides are TGTGCCAGCAGCGTAGGCTTTCCAGCTCATAATGAGCAGTTCTTC. Translating gives CASSVGFPAHNEQFF. The chain uses TRBV9 and TRBJ2-1; no clear D gene. With 0 bases removed from V and 7 bases from J, the gap between germline ends came to 14 bases. Germline V gene sequence: CDR1 SGDLS, CDR2 YYNGEE. The CDR3 consists of 15 residues.

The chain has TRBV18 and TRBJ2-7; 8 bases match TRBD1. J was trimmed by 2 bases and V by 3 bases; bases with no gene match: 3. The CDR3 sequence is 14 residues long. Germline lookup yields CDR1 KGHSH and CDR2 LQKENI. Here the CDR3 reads CASSPLDRAYEQYF. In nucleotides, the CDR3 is TGTGCCAGCTCACCTTTGGACAGGGCCTACGAGCAGTACTTC.

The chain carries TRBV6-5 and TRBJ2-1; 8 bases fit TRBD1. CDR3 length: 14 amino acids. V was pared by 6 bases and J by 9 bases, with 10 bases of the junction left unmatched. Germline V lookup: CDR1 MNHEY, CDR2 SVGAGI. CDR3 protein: CASRTGAAVREQFF. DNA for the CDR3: TGTGCCAGCAGGACAGGGGCCGCGGTCCGTGAGCAGTTCTTC.

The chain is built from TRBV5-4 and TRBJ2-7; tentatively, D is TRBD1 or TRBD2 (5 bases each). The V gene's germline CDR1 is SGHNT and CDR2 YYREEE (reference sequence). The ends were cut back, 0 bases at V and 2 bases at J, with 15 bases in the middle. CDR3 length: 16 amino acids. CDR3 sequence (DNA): TGTGCCAGCAGCTTGGTCGGAACGGGACCCACCTACGAGCAGTACTTC. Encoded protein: CASSLVGTGPTYEQYF.

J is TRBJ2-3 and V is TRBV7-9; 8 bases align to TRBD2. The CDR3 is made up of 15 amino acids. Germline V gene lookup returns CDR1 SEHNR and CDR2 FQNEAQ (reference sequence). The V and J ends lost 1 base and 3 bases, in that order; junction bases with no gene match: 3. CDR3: CASSLGAGATDTQYF. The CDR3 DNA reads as TGTGCCAGCAGCTTAGGAGCGGGGGCGACAGATACGCAGTATTTT.

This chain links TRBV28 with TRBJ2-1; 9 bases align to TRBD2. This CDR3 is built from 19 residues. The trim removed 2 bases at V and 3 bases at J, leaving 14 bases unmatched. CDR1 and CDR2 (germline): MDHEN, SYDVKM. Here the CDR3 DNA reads TGTGCCAGCAGTTTACCTCGAGGCCGGGGCGGGAGGGTCTACAATGAGCAGTTCTTC. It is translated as CASSLPRGRGGRVYNEQFF.

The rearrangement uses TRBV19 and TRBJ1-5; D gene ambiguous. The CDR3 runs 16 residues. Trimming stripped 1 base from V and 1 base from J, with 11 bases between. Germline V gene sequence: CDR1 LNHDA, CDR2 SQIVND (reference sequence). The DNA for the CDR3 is TGTGCCAGTAGTATAGCCGCCGGGCAGAGCAATCAGCCCCAGCATTTT. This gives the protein CASSIAAGQSNQPQHF.

CDR3 loop: CASSVDGQGHGYTF. In nucleotides, the CDR3 is TGTGCCAGCAGCGTAGACGGACAGGGACACGGCTACACCTTC. V usage is TRBV9 and J usage is TRBJ1-2; TRBD1 aligns across 8 bases. CDR1 and CDR2 from the germline V gene are SGDLS and YYNGEE. The V segment lost 0 bases and the J segment 8 bases; nucleotides outside the gene matches: 6. The CDR3 consists of 14 residues.

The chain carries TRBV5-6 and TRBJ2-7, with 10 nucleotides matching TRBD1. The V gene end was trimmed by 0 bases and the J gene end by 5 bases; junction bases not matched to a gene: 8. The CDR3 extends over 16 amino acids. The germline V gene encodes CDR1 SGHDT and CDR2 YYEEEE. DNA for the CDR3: TGTGCCAGCAGCTTGGCCTTTGGACAGGGGGGGCACGAGCAGTACTTC. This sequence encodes CASSLAFGQGGHEQYF. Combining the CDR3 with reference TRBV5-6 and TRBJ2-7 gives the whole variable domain DAGVTQSPTHLIKTRGQQVTLRCSPKSGHDTVSWYQQALGQGPQFIFQYYEEEERQRGNFPDRFSGHQFPNYSSELNVNALLLGDSALYLCASSLAFGQGGHEQYFGPGTRLTVT.

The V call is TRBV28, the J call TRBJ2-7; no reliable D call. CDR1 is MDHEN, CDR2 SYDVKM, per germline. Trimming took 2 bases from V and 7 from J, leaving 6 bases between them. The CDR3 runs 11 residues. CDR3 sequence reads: CASSLTLEQYF. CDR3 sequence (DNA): TGTGCCAGCAGTTTAACATTAGAGCAGTACTTC.

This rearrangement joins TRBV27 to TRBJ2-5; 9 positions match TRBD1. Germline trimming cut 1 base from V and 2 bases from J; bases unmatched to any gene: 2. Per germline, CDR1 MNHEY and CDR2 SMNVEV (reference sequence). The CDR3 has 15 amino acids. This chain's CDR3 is CASSLFGTGQETQYF. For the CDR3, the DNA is TGTGCCAGCAGTTTATTCGGGACAGGGCAAGAGACCCAGTACTTC.

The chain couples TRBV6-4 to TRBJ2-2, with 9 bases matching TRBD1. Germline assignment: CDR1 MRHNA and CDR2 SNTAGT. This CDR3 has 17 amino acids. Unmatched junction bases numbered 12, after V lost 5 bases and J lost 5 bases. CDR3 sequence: CASSKGTGRLGTGELFF. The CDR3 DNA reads TGTGCCAGCAGTAAGGGGACAGGGCGTCTAGGAACCGGGGAGCTGTTTTTT.

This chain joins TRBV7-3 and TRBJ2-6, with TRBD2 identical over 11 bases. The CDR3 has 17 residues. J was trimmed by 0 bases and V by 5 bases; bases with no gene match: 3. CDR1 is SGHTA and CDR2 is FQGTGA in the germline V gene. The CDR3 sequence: CASSKTSGTSGANVLTF. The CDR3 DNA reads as TGTGCCAGCAGCAAGACTAGCGGGACCTCTGGGGCCAACGTCCTGACTTTC.

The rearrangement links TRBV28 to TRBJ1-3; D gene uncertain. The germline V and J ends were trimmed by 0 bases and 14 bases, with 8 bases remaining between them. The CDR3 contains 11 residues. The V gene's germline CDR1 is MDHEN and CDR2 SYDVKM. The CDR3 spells CASSLWRDLYF. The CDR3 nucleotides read TGTGCCAGCAGTTTATGGAGGGATTTATATTTT.